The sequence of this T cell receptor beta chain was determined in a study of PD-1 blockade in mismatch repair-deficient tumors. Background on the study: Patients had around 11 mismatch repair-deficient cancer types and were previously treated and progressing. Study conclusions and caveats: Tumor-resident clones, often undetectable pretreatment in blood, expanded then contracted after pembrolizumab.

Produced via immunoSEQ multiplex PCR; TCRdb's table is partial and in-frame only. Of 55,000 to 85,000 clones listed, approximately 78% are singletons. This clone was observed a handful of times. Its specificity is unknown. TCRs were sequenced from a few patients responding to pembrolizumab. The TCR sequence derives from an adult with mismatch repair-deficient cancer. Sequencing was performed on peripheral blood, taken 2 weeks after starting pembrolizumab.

The CDR3 coding sequence is TGCGCCAGCAGCCCGGCGGGAGAGGAGACCCAGTACTTC. Amino acids: CASSPAGEETQYF. V gene TRBV5-1 combines with J gene TRBJ2-5; TRBD2 matches at 7 bases. V lost 4 bases and J lost 5; bases outside the gene matches: 5. Per germline, CDR1 SGHRS and CDR2 YFSETQ. The CDR3 is 13 amino acids.